The 7 T cell receptor beta chains below were found in one sample sequenced in a study of blood T cell repertoires in COVID-19. Sequencing used immunoSEQ multiplex PCR; TCRdb keeps in-frame clones, though not all of them. The sample contains more than 130,000 clones, roughly four fifths of which appear only once. The sequenced material came from peripheral blood. Every receptor here comes from a woman of 80 years or more in a cohort sampled during active or convalescent COVID-19.

The chain recombines TRBV23-1 with TRBJ1-2; D is uncertain. TRBV23-1 is an ORF for which the function is uncertain. V shed 1 base and J shed 0 bases, with 15 bases lying between them. The CDR3 is 17 residues long. The CDR3 loop reads CASSQFAKQTTNYGYTF. DNA of the CDR3: TGCGCCAGCAGTCAATTCGCTAAGCAGACTACTAACTATGGCTACACCTTC.

The genes are TRBV7-2 and TRBJ1-4; D is unclear. The ends were cut back, 1 base at V and 4 bases at J, with 13 bases in the middle. Germline CDR1 is SGHTA and CDR2 is FQGNSA. This CDR3 is built from 16 residues. The CDR3 protein is CASSLDYGRGNEKLFF. The CDR3 bases are TGTGCCAGCAGCTTAGACTACGGGCGGGGTAATGAAAAACTGTTTTTT.

This clone has a count of ten or more. CDR3 sequence (DNA): TGTGCCAGCAGCTTAAATGCCGGAGAGACCCAGTACTTC. Its protein is CASSLNAGETQYF. This rearrangement joins TRBV11-2 to TRBJ2-5; D unresolved. Trimming removed 2 bases at V and 4 bases at J, with 8 bases between. The CDR3 has 13 residues. Per the germline V gene, CDR1 is SGHAT and CDR2 is FQNNGV. Variable domain in full (rest from reference TRBV11-2 and TRBJ2-5): EAGVAQSPRYKIIEKRQSVAFWCNPISGHATLYWYQQILGQGPKLLIQFQNNGVVDDSQLPKDRFSAERLKGVDSTLKIQPAKLEDSAVYLCASSLNAGETQYFGPGTRLLVL.

The chain recombines TRBV18 with TRBJ1-1; TRBD1 might be the D (5 bases). The CDR3 is 13 amino acids. Between the trimmed V and J ends, which lost 2 bases and 6 bases, there was a span of 10 bases. Germline CDR1 is KGHSH and CDR2 is LQKENI. The CDR3 DNA follows: TGTGCCAGCTCACCAATGGGGGAGGCTGAAGCTTTCTTT. It is translated as CASSPMGEAEAFF.

Comment on this clone: The same CDR3 can be traced to other DNA sequences in this sample. The chain couples TRBV19 to TRBJ2-7; the match to TRBD1 covers 8 bases. This CDR3 contains 13 residues. Looked up from germline, CDR1 is LNHDA and CDR2 is SQIVND (reference sequence). With V trimmed by 4 bases and J by 6 bases, 5 bases remained unmatched. CDR3: CASSTDRVSEQYF. CDR3 DNA: TGTGCCAGTAGTACGGACAGGGTGAGCGAGCAGTACTTC.

This clone was observed a handful of times. This rearrangement joins TRBV12-3 or TRBV12-4 to TRBJ1-2, with D uncertain. This CDR3 is 13 amino acids long. V gave up 7 bases and J gave up 7 bases, with 16 bases separating them. DNA for the CDR3: TGTGCCAGCACAGGAGGTTACTCGGGTGGCTACACCTTC. It specifies CASTGGYSGGYTF.

The chain links TRBV3-1 (or the pseudogene TRBV3-2) to TRBJ1-2, with 10 positions matching TRBD1. Trimming removed 4 bases from V and 6 bases from J; junction bases left unmatched: 8. CDR1 and CDR2 (germline): LGHDT, YNNKEL (reference sequence). The CDR3 is 15 residues long. For the CDR3, the DNA is TGTGCCAGCAGCCTGCGGTCGACAGGGGGCCATGGCTACACCTTC. Translating it yields CASSLRSTGGHGYTF.